The rows below give T cell receptor beta chains drawn from one sample of a study of shared clonotypes between healthy human individuals. The table came from immunoSEQ multiplex PCR; TCRdb's copy has only in-frame clones and leaves some out. The sample holds 1.5 million to 2.5 million clones, 85% to 95% seen once. Sample: naive CD8+ T cells sorted from blood. Every receptor here comes from a young man in good health. The CDR3 runs from the conserved cysteine through the conserved F or W. The D gene is left open where the match is weak. Some rows mark clone size as missing; the rest say once, few, many or name a class of expanded clone.

clone size,J gene,V gene,D gene,CDR3 DNA,CDR3 protein
NA,TRBJ2-1,TRBV27,NA,TGTGCCAGCAGTTCCGGGGCACTAGGACAACTTTACAATGAGCAGTTCTTC,CASSSGALGQLYNEQFF
NA,TRBJ1-1,TRBV5-1,NA,TGCGCCAGCAGCTTGACAGGGCCGGGGAACACTGAAGCTTTCTTT,CASSLTGPGNTEAFF
NA,TRBJ2-2,TRBV10-3,TRBD2,TGTGCCATCAGCAACCTAGCGGGAATAGACACCGGGGAGCTGTTTTTT,CAISNLAGIDTGELFF
NA,TRBJ2-1,TRBV30,TRBD2,TGTGCCTGGAGTAGAGGGACTACCTACAATGAGCAGTTCTTC,CAWSRGTTYNEQFF
NA,TRBJ2-1,TRBV7-9,TRBD2,TGTGCCAGCACCCTGCTAGCGGGAGGCCTCGGTGAGCAGTTCTTC,CASTLLAGGLGEQFF
once,TRBJ1-1,TRBV7-6,NA,TGTGCCAGCAGCCCGGTGGGGGGTGAAGCTTTCTTT,CASSPVGGEAFF
NA,TRBJ1-1,TRBV9,TRBD1,TGTGCCAGCAGCGCGACGGGGACAGTTGAAGCTTTCTTT,CASSATGTVEAFF
NA,TRBJ1-1,TRBV15,NA,TGTGCCACCAGCATTTTTGCTATGAACACTGAAGCTTTCTTT,CATSIFAMNTEAFF
NA,TRBJ2-5,TRBV5-1,NA,TGCGCCAGCAGCTCTGGTGGGGCAGAGAAGTACTTC,CASSSGGAEKYF
NA,TRBJ2-7,TRBV7-2,TRBD2,TGTGCCAGCACCCAGTGGGGGGGGGATTACGAGCAGTACTTC,CASTQWGGDYEQYF
NA,TRBJ2-3,TRBV29-1,NA,TGCAGCGTTGAAGAAAGGGATCCCACCGTCACAGATACGCAGTATTTT,CSVEERDPTVTDTQYF
NA,TRBJ2-1,TRBV5-6,TRBD2,TGTGCCAGCAGGACTAGCGGCTCCTACAATGAGCAGTTCTTC,CASRTSGSYNEQFF
NA,TRBJ2-7,TRBV12-5,TRBD1,TGTGCTAGTGGAGGAGCCGGGACAGGGCCCTACGAGCAGTACTTC,CASGGAGTGPYEQYF
NA,TRBJ2-3,TRBV7-9,NA,TGTGCCAGCAGCCTTGGGCAGGGGTTAGATACGCAGTATTTT,CASSLGQGLDTQYF
NA,TRBJ2-6,TRBV7-9,NA,TGTGCCAGCAGCCCTCGCGACAGCCTGGTGGCTGGGGCCAACGTCCTGACTTTC,CASSPRDSLVAGANVLTF
NA,TRBJ2-3,TRBV7-3,TRBD2,TGTGCCAGCAGCTTAGTCGGGACTAGCGGTCTCACAGATACGCAGTATTTT,CASSLVGTSGLTDTQYF
NA,TRBJ2-1,TRBV7-2,NA,TGTGCCAGCAGCCCCCTAGGGAATGAGCAGTTCTTC,CASSPLGNEQFF
NA,TRBJ2-1,TRBV7-8,TRBD2,TGTGCCAGCAGCTCGGGACTAGCGGGCCACAATGAGCAGTTCTTC,CASSSGLAGHNEQFF
NA,TRBJ2-7,TRBV7-3,TRBD1,TGTGCCAGCAGCCCAACAGGGGCGCCCTCCTACGAGCAGTACTTC,CASSPTGAPSYEQYF
once,TRBJ2-5,TRBV6-5,TRBD1,TGTGCCAGCGGGGACAGGTTGCAAGAGACCCAGTACTTC,CASGDRLQETQYF
NA,TRBJ2-7,TRBV7-6,NA,TGTGCCAGCAGCCCAGAGGCTTGGAACTACGAGCAGTACTTC,CASSPEAWNYEQYF
NA,TRBJ1-2,TRBV9,TRBD1,TGTGCCAGCAGCTCCGGGACAGGGGGTCTTATTGGCTACACCTTC,CASSSGTGGLIGYTF
NA,TRBJ1-1,TRBV18,TRBD1,TGTGCCAGCTCACCACCTGGGACAGGGTATGAAGCTTTCTTT,CASSPPGTGYEAFF
NA,TRBJ2-3,TRBV4-1,NA,TGCGCCAGCAGCCCCCCCCAGGGTTCCACAGATACGCAGTATTTT,CASSPPQGSTDTQYF
NA,TRBJ2-7,TRBV27,TRBD2,TGTGCCAGCTCAACTGGCGGGGGGAGTTTAGGGCAGTACTTC,CASSTGGGSLGQYF
NA,TRBJ1-1,TRBV6-1,NA,TGTGCCAGCAGTACCTGGCGGAGGGGGAACACTGAAGCTTTCTTT,CASSTWRRGNTEAFF
NA,TRBJ1-2,TRBV2,NA,TGTGCCAGCATATCCCACAGGGTTGACTATGGCTACACCTTC,CASISHRVDYGYTF